These 26 T cell receptor beta chains were all obtained from the same sample, sequenced in a study of blood T cell repertoires in COVID-19. Produced via immunoSEQ multiplex PCR; TCRdb's table is partial and in-frame only. The sample yields just under 100,000 clones, about 86% seen once. Source material: peripheral blood. The origin of the receptors is a woman in her sixties or seventies in a cohort sampled during active or convalescent COVID-19.

The rearrangement uses TRBV6-1 and TRBJ2-1; the D gene is possibly TRBD2 (5 bases). The CDR3 runs to 14 residues. Trimming removed 5 bases from V and 8 bases from J, with 16 bases in between. The germline V gene encodes CDR1 MNHNS and CDR2 SASEGT. The CDR3 loop is CASSNPSRADEQFF. The CDR3 DNA reads as TGTGCCAGCAGTAACCCCTCGAGGGCCGATGAGCAGTTCTTC.

The gene calls are TRBV6-5 and TRBJ1-5; D gene uncertain. Germline CDR1 reads MNHEY; CDR2 reads SVGAGI. This CDR3 is built from 14 residues. V lost 4 bases to trimming and J lost 4 bases, with 11 bases between them. The chain's CDR3 is CASSSRRWNQPQHF. The DNA for the CDR3 is TGTGCCAGCAGTTCACGCCGGTGGAATCAGCCCCAGCATTTT.

This chain joins TRBV6-5 and TRBJ2-3; 10 nucleotides align to TRBD2. The CDR3 is 15 amino acids. The trim removed 7 bases at V and 1 base at J, leaving 5 bases unmatched. Per germline, CDR1 MNHEY and CDR2 SVGAGI. Here the CDR3 DNA reads TGTGCCAGCATACTCCTAGCGGGGGGCACAGATACGCAGTATTTT. Its translation is CASILLAGGTDTQYF.

The V gene is TRBV6-5, the J gene TRBJ2-7, with unresolved D. CDR3 length equals 12 residues. Germline loops: CDR1 MNHEY, CDR2 SVGAGI. V lost 5 bases and J lost 4, with 9 bases in between. The CDR3 DNA sequence: TGTGCCAGCAGTCCCAGGATGTACGAGCAGTACTTC. It specifies CASSPRMYEQYF.

The rearrangement uses TRBV7-8 and TRBJ1-6; possibly TRBD1 for D (6 bases). The CDR3 runs 15 residues. In germline, CDR1 is SGHVS, CDR2 FQNEAQ. V lost 4 bases and J lost 6, with 13 bases in between. The DNA of the CDR3 is TGTGCCAGCAGCTATAGGACAGCCTTTAATTCACCCCTCCACTTT. Translated: CASSYRTAFNSPLHF.

This clone was observed many times. The V and J genes are TRBV9 and TRBJ2-3, with 8 bases aligning to TRBD2. The V gene end was trimmed by 7 bases and the J gene end by 5 bases; junction bases not matched to a gene: 12. CDR1 and CDR2 (germline): SGDLS, YYNGEE. This CDR3 has 15 amino acids. The CDR3 is CASQGSGGTGDTQYF. In DNA, the CDR3 is TGTGCCAGCCAAGGGAGCGGGGGAACTGGAGATACGCAGTATTTT.

This clone was seen only a few times. CDR3 sequence: CASSIEARSNQPQHF. The CDR3 bases are TGTGCCAGTAGTATCGAAGCGCGGAGCAATCAGCCCCAGCATTTT. The V and J genes are TRBV19 and TRBJ1-5; no reliable D call. V lost 3 bases and J lost 1, with 10 bases in between. CDR1 is LNHDA, CDR2 SQIVND, per germline (reference sequence). The CDR3 extends over 15 amino acids.

The V and J genes are TRBV5-1 and TRBJ2-3, with TRBD2 identical over 8 bases. CDR3 length: 15 amino acids. V was clipped by 4 bases and J by 6 bases; unmatched bases: 10. CDR1 SGHRS and CDR2 YFSETQ come from the germline V gene. The CDR3 spells CASSKSGRGDDTQYF. The DNA of the CDR3 is TGCGCCAGCAGCAAAAGCGGGAGAGGAGACGATACGCAGTATTTT.

The chain links TRBV9 to TRBJ1-6, with D unresolved. The germline CDR1 and CDR2 sequences are SGDLS and YYNGEE. V was pared by 0 bases and J by 9 bases, with 13 bases between. The CDR3 runs 15 residues. CDR3 bases: TGTGCCAGCAGCGTAGGTCTAATCGGGAGTTCACCCCTCCACTTT. Its protein product is CASSVGLIGSSPLHF.

This chain links TRBV2 with TRBJ1-2; 7 positions match TRBD1. V lost 6 bases, J lost 7 bases, and 8 bases stayed unmatched. Per the germline V gene, CDR1 is SNHLY and CDR2 is FYNNEI. CDR3 length: 13 residues. CDR3 amino acids: CASRADRDPGYTF. The CDR3 nucleotides are TGTGCCAGCAGGGCCGACAGGGACCCTGGCTACACCTTC. The full variable domain, completed using reference TRBV2 and TRBJ1-2, is EPEVTQTPSHQVTQMGQEVILRCVPISNHLYFYWYRQILGQKVEFLVSFYNNEISEKSEIFDDQFSVERPDGSNFTLKIRSTKLEDSAMYFCASRADRDPGYTFGSGTRLTVV.

This chain uses TRBV10-3 with TRBJ2-3, with TRBD2 identical over 11 bases. The germline gives CDR1 ENHRY, CDR2 SYGVKD. The junction had 9 bases not matched to a gene; V was cut back by 5 bases and J by 5 bases. The CDR3 extends over 16 amino acids. CDR3 sequence reads: CAISSPLAGVGDTQYF. The CDR3 DNA follows: TGTGCCATCAGTTCTCCACTAGCGGGAGTAGGAGATACGCAGTATTTT.

This sequence joins TRBV24-1 and TRBJ1-1; D not resolved. The CDR3 covers 17 residues. CDR1 and CDR2 (germline): KGHDR, SFDVKD. Trimming took off 4 bases at V and 1 base at J, with 18 bases between the two ends. The CDR3 DNA reads as TGTGCCACCAGTGACGCCTTTCAGGTGACACCGAACACTGAAGCTTTCTTT. Translating it yields CATSDAFQVTPNTEAFF.

This clone was seen once. The chain combines TRBV6-1 with TRBJ2-7; 7 nucleotides match TRBD2. V shed 3 bases and J 5 bases; nucleotides not matched to a gene: 10. Germline V lookup: CDR1 MNHNS, CDR2 SASEGT. This CDR3 has 15 residues. CDR3 loop: CASSDIVGLGDEQYF. The CDR3 bases are TGTGCCAGCAGTGATATCGTAGGACTAGGCGACGAGCAGTACTTC.

The genes are TRBV10-3 and TRBJ1-2, with D uncertain. Trimming cost V 6 bases and J 2 bases, with 16 bases left between them. This CDR3 contains 15 residues. Germline V lookup: CDR1 ENHRY, CDR2 SYGVKD. The CDR3 coding sequence is TGTGCCATCAGCTCGTCGAAGAGGGAAAACTATGGCTACACCTTC. It encodes CAISSSKRENYGYTF.

The genes are TRBV5-1 and TRBJ2-5; D is unclear. V was shortened by 4 bases and J by 1 base, with 11 bases between the two germline ends. This CDR3 is built from 14 residues. The V gene's germline CDR1 is SGHRS and CDR2 YFSETQ. In DNA, the CDR3 is TGCGCCAGCAGCCGAATCAACAGCCAAGAGACCCAGTACTTC. Its translation is CASSRINSQETQYF.

The V gene is TRBV18, the J gene TRBJ1-1, with a weak D call TRBD1 (5 bases). Germline CDR1 KGHSH, CDR2 LQKENI. This CDR3 has 13 amino acids. V gave up 3 bases and J gave up 3 bases, with 8 bases separating them. The CDR3 bases are TGTGCCAGCTCACCCCAGGGATACACTGAAGCTTTCTTT. This codes for CASSPQGYTEAFF.

The J gene is TRBJ2-5, the V gene TRBV11-2; 7 bases map to TRBD1. Germline V gene sequence: CDR1 SGHAT, CDR2 FQNNGV. With 5 bases clipped from V and 4 bases from J, the junction kept 4 bases outside the gene matches. The CDR3 covers 13 residues. CDR3: CASSLGTAETQYF. The CDR3 DNA sequence: TGTGCCAGCAGCCTGGGGACAGCAGAGACCCAGTACTTC.

The rearrangement links TRBV2 to TRBJ1-4; TRBD1 aligns across 7 bases. The CDR3 consists of 13 residues. J gave up 0 bases and V 8 bases, and 0 bases lay outside the gene matches. From germline, CDR1 is SNHLY and CDR2 FYNNEI. The CDR3: CASGTATNEKLFF. The CDR3 bases are TGTGCCAGCGGGACAGCAACTAATGAAAAACTGTTTTTT.

V is TRBV5-6 and J is TRBJ1-5; 11 bases map to TRBD1. After removal of 4 bases from V and 9 bases from J, the junction contained 9 bases not matched to a gene. Germline V gene sequence: CDR1 SGHDT, CDR2 YYEEEE. The CDR3 contains 15 residues. DNA of the CDR3: TGTGCCAGCAGCCCCGGACAGGGGGCGTGGGTGCCCCAGCATTTT. Translated: CASSPGQGAWVPQHF.

The chain joins TRBV19 to TRBJ1-5; D is unclear. Germline-derived CDR1 and CDR2 are LNHDA and SQIVND (reference sequence). Trimming left V 3 bases short and J 2 bases short, with 20 bases between. This CDR3 comprises 18 residues. Here the CDR3 reads CASSMVTASSFGNQPQHF. For the CDR3, the DNA is TGTGCCAGTAGTATGGTGACGGCTTCTAGCTTCGGCAATCAGCCCCAGCATTTT.

J is TRBJ1-5 and V is TRBV7-2; 9 nucleotides align to TRBD1. Germline lookup yields CDR1 SGHTA and CDR2 FQGNSA. The V gene end was trimmed by 5 bases and the J gene end by 6 bases; junction bases not matched to a gene: 8. The CDR3 sequence is 15 residues long. CDR3 bases: TGTGCCAGCAGCAAACAGGGGGCACAAGGTCAGCCCCAGCATTTT. Translated, it gives CASSKQGAQGQPQHF.

The gene calls are TRBV19 and TRBJ2-7; TRBD1 agrees at 9 bases. The CDR3 spans 15 residues. V lost 10 bases, J lost 3 bases, and 13 bases stayed unmatched. Germline V gene sequence: CDR1 LNHDA, CDR2 SQIVND (reference sequence). Here the CDR3 reads CATEGRTGALYEQYF. The CDR3 region has the DNA TGTGCCACGGAGGGGAGGACAGGGGCGCTCTACGAGCAGTACTTC.

CDR3 DNA: TGTGCCAGCAGCTTTGGAGGAGGTTACACTGAAGCTTTCTTT. Translated, it gives CASSFGGGYTEAFF. The chain combines TRBV7-9 with TRBJ1-1; D is uncertain. The V end lost 3 bases, the J end lost 3 bases, and 11 bases lay between the germline ends. This CDR3 comprises 14 residues. Germline V gives CDR1 SEHNR, CDR2 FQNEAQ (reference sequence).

This clone was picked up a small number of times. The V call is TRBV9, the J call TRBJ2-3, with TRBD2 matching over 7 bases. There are 15 residues in the CDR3. Germline V gene lookup returns CDR1 SGDLS and CDR2 YYNGEE. Unmatched junction bases numbered 7, after V lost 2 bases and J lost 4 bases. The CDR3 DNA follows: TGTGCCAGCAGCGTGGTTGCGGGGGTGCCAGATACGCAGTATTTT. It encodes CASSVVAGVPDTQYF.

As DNA, the CDR3 is TGTGCCAGCAGCCGGGGTTCAGGGAGGGACACTGAAGCTTTCTTT. Protein product: CASSRGSGRDTEAFF. The V gene is TRBV5-4, the J gene TRBJ1-1; weak D call: TRBD1 (5 bases). Trimming removed 4 bases from V and 3 bases from J, with 16 bases in between. The CDR3 loop spans 15 amino acids. The germline gives CDR1 SGHNT, CDR2 YYREEE (reference sequence).

The chain carries TRBV11-2 and TRBJ2-7; 13 positions match TRBD2. The CDR3 is made up of 15 amino acids. Germline V CDR1 and CDR2: SGHAT, FQNNGV. Germline trimming cut 1 base from V and 3 bases from J; bases unmatched to any gene: 0. In nucleotides, the CDR3 is TGTGCCAGCAGCTTAGGGACTAGCGGGAGCTACGAGCAGTACTTC. Residues: CASSLGTSGSYEQYF.